This entry is about one TCR beta chain. This CDR3 region has 16 residues. V lost 0 bases and J lost 3; bases outside the gene matches: 6. Per the germline V gene, CDR1 is LGHNA and CDR2 is YNFKEQ. The data were taken from a study of blood T cell repertoires in COVID-19. Overall study context: T cells, B-cell-depleted T cells, or PBMCs supplied cDNA or gDNA.

Original data processing: Reference gene primer amplification in the assay estimated nucleated cell counts. TCRdb keeps only in-frame clones here, not all; method: immunoSEQ multiplex PCR. Clone size and V and J calls were adopted from that table, with D and trimming inferred from the DNA. The data contain around 92,000 clones, about 86% of them singletons. This sequence was found in a woman aged 55 to 70 in a cohort sampled during active or convalescent COVID-19. Sequenced material: peripheral blood. The rearrangement joins TRBV4-2 to TRBJ2-3; 7 bases agree with TRBD2. CDR3 loop: CASSQDEASGTDTQYF. The CDR3 DNA sequence: TGTGCCAGCAGCCAAGACGAGGCTAGCGGAACAGATACGCAGTATTTT.